A single T cell receptor (beta chain) is shown here with its context. Its specificity is unknown. These data belong to a study of T cell responses to AZD1222 COVID-19 vaccine. Whole-study findings and limits: The number of AZD1222 recipients seropositive at baseline was only 6 or 7. Nearly half of spike-specific TCRs reportedly target variant regions that are unmutated in the B.1.351 and B.1.1.7 variants. Sampling that yielded the repertoires occurred only after the peak T cell response. The study found Spike-specific TCR breadth and depth rose after two AZD1222 doses.

Sequencing was performed with immunoSEQ multiplex PCR; in TCRdb, only in-frame clones are kept and a portion is missing. The sample includes 60,000 to 100,000 clones, around 90% of them seen just once. This CDR3 contains 14 residues. V was pared by 4 bases and J by 4 bases, with 5 bases of the junction left unmatched. Per the germline V gene, CDR1 is LNHDA and CDR2 is SQIVND (reference sequence). Sequenced material: peripheral blood, taken on day 0 of AZD1222 vaccination. The receptor was derived from an adult in good health. The chain employs TRBV19 and TRBJ2-7; 9 nucleotides match TRBD1. CDR3 in amino acids: CASSKPGQGYEQYF. Written as DNA, the CDR3 is TGTGCCAGTAGTAAACCGGGACAGGGATACGAGCAGTACTTC.